The source of this T cell receptor (beta chain) is a study of shared clonotypes between healthy human individuals (dated by TCRdb to about 2020). General notes on the study: A few men and a couple of women, aged 18 to 49 years, made up the cohort. Per donor, three plates each were used for CD4 naive and CD4 memory, two for CD8 naive, and one for CD8 memory. To estimate repertoire size and how much clonotype sharing occurs between individuals, the study deeply sequenced the blood TCR repertoires of roughly 5 healthy adults. To increase sequencing depth and limit assay-specific biases, TCR repertoire library preparation and sequencing were carried out by different laboratories using diverse techniques. Each donor's leukapheresis produced roughly between roughly 0.9 and 8.9 billion PBMCs.

Healthy HIV-negative adults with no recently reported acute infections or vaccinations were included as donors. Every donor was a Caucasian adult living in Nashville, Tennessee, USA. CD4+ T cells were enriched by magnetic negative selection; naive cells were then positively selected on CD45RA, and the negative fraction formed the memory subset. Blood was obtained by leukapheresis, after which PBMCs were separated by Ficoll-Histopaque density gradient centrifugation and cryopreserved in liquid nitrogen vapor phase. Purity and quantity of every magnetically sorted T cell population were checked by analytical flow cytometry. Genomic DNA was isolated from each sorted fraction and quantified by UV absorbance on a Nanodrop 2000c. Notes on this clone: What antigen it recognizes has not been identified. Base qualities are missing; no much larger clone stands one base away.

The germline V gene provides CDR1 MNHNS and CDR2 SASEGT. The CDR3 contains 15 residues, cysteine and phenylalanine counted. Solely the CDR3 DNA is kept, with 45 bases framed from the first base. Cut back by 1 base and 2 bases, the V and J ends lie 9 bases apart. Broader findings and caveats from the paper: Because the study included a small number of donors, the genetic and exposure-history diversity represented was limited. Incomplete sequencing was indicated by rarefaction of sorted-subset datasets, despite the large sequencing depth. Pairwise subsampling indicated that sequencing depth was expected to affect the degree of clonotype sharing among donors. Higher generation probabilities were observed for clonotypes shared by all four sorted-subset donors than for non-shared clonotypes. Across a few donors, approximately 5% of naive CD4, 3.5% of naive CD8, under 2.5% of memory CD4, and 0.4% to 0.45% of memory CD8 clonotypes were shared. Estimated clonotype richness was generally larger for naive than for memory subsets. Only blood was sampled, and tissue TCR repertoires likely differ from those in blood.

Using the deep immunoSEQ assay, TCR CDR3 regions were amplified from genomic DNA by multiplex PCR. Extracted genomic DNA from each cell subset was spread evenly across all wells of several immunoSEQ 96-well plates, with each plate serving as a replicate. Each replicate PCR for sorted subsets received approximately 200 ng genomic DNA, equal to roughly 30,000 T cell genomes. The purified libraries were quantified using a Qubit 3.0 fluorometer, sized with a Bioanalyzer 2100, and then quantified again using the KAPA Library Quantification kit. A separate single-read 150-cycle Illumina NextSeq 550 flow cell was used to sequence each immunoSEQ 96-well plate. The authors processed their data as follows. Because the immunoSEQ output included only junctional sequences and no quality scores, the filtering could not be the same as the filtering used for full-length reads. To assign V/J genes and CDR3, sequences were annotated using PyIR, a Python wrapper for IgBLAST v1.9, with IMGT germline references. Reads were removed for weak V/J assignments (E-value above 1e-6), missing CDR3, stop codons, out-of-frame junctions, or ambiguous translated residues. V3J clonotypes were defined as sequences sharing an identical inferred V gene, J gene, and CDR3 amino acid sequence. Percentage overlap between repertoires was computed as shared unique clonotypes divided by the size of the smaller repertoire. Repertoire richness was assessed with RTK rarefaction, the Chao1 estimator, and Recon v2.1 estimates of unobserved clonotypes. OLGA was used to compute generation probabilities for all TCRbeta clonotypes that the gDNA method yielded from four donors. TCRdb limited this immuneACCESS table to in-frame rearrangements with V and J called. A share of clones is missing; checked studies link under half to unresolved V genes, and the rest is unexplained. Clone size and the V and J calls come from that table; the DNA yielded D and trimming. The sample table shows 650,000 to 750,000 clones, and approximately 79% are seen once. 1.8% of the sample is taken by the ten largest.

The receptor was isolated from a woman aged 25 to 45 in good health. Sequencing was performed on memory CD4+ T cells sorted from blood. The sample's cell subset or site label is to be understood as: CD45RA-negative fraction. The chain is made from TRBV6-1 and TRBJ2-1; TRBD2 could be the D gene, as 6 bases match. The CDR3 region: CASSEGRRAYNEQFF. The bases are TGTGCCAGCAGTGAAGGGCGGAGGGCCTACAATGAGCAGTTCTTC.